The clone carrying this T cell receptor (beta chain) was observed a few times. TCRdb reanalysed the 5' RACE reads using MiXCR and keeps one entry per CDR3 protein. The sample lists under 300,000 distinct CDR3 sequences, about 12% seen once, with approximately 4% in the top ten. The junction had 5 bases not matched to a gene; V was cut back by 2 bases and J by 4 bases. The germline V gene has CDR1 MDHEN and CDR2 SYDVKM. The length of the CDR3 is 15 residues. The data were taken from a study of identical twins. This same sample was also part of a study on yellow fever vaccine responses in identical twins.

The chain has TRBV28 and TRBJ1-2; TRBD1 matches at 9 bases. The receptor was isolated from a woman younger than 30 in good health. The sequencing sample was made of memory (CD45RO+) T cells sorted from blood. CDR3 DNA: TGTGCCAGCAGTTTAGGGACAGGGAAGTTCTATGGCTACACCTTC. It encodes CASSLGTGKFYGYTF.